This is a list of T cell receptor beta chains from one sample in a study of cytotoxic CD8 clonotypes in ibrutinib-treated CLL. Some clones are missing from TCRdb's copy, which holds only in-frame ones; the method was immunoSEQ multiplex PCR. The repertoire consists of 100,000 or so clones, with about 50% occurring once and the leading ten covering more than 35%. Sequenced material: PBMCs, taken after 24 months of ibrutinib treatment. The receptors were gathered from a human donor with chronic lymphocytic leukemia. Both conserved end residues are part of each CDR3. Fields, in order: clone size, D gene, V gene, J gene, CDR3 DNA, CDR3 protein. D genes are given only for firm matches. Rows may omit the clone size; those that give it use once, few, many or a size class.

clone_size: NA
d_call: NA
v_call: TRBV14
j_call: TRBJ2-7
cdr3_nt: TGTGCCAGCAGCCCAAAAGGGGCAGCCCAGTACTTC
cdr3_aa: CASSPKGAAQYF

clone_size: NA
d_call: NA
v_call: TRBV30
j_call: TRBJ2-5
cdr3_nt: TGTGCCTGGAGTGTGAAAGAGACCCAGTACTTC
cdr3_aa: CAWSVKETQYF

clone_size: NA
d_call: NA
v_call: TRBV11-3
j_call: TRBJ1-6
cdr3_nt: TGTGCCAGCAGCTTACAGGGCCGGAATTCACCCCTCCACTTT
cdr3_aa: CASSLQGRNSPLHF

clone_size: NA
d_call: NA
v_call: TRBV6-6
j_call: TRBJ2-5
cdr3_nt: TGTGCCAGCAGTTACTCCCTTGGCAACCAAGAGACCCAGTACTTC
cdr3_aa: CASSYSLGNQETQYF

clone_size: once
d_call: NA
v_call: TRBV30
j_call: TRBJ1-2
cdr3_nt: TGTGCCTGGAATAGACAGGCGGATCGTATCTATGGCTACACCTTC
cdr3_aa: CAWNRQADRIYGYTF

clone_size: NA
d_call: NA
v_call: TRBV11-3
j_call: TRBJ1-6
cdr3_nt: TGTGCCAGCAGCTTCAGAGGTTCCCCAAATTCACCCCTCCACTTT
cdr3_aa: CASSFRGSPNSPLHF

clone_size: NA
d_call: NA
v_call: TRBV7-2
j_call: TRBJ1-1
cdr3_nt: TGTGCCAGCAGCCCCAGGGGTGGCAACACTGAAGCTTTCTTT
cdr3_aa: CASSPRGGNTEAFF

clone_size: NA
d_call: TRBD1
v_call: TRBV6-1
j_call: TRBJ2-7
cdr3_nt: TGTGCCAGCAGTGAGCCGCCGGGACAGGGGGCCTACGAGCAGTACTTC
cdr3_aa: CASSEPPGQGAYEQYF

clone_size: NA
d_call: TRBD2
v_call: TRBV28
j_call: TRBJ2-4
cdr3_nt: TGTGCCAGCAGTGGAGCGGGGGGGCGGAGGAACATTCAGTACTTC
cdr3_aa: CASSGAGGRRNIQYF

clone_size: NA
d_call: NA
v_call: TRBV5-6
j_call: TRBJ2-5
cdr3_nt: TGTGCCAGCAGCAAGAATGGCGCGGTGGGCCAAGAGACCCAGTACTTC
cdr3_aa: CASSKNGAVGQETQYF

clone_size: NA
d_call: NA
v_call: TRBV28
j_call: TRBJ1-2
cdr3_nt: TGTGCCAGCAGTCTAGGAACGGGAGGCTACACCTTC
cdr3_aa: CASSLGTGGYTF

clone_size: few
d_call: NA
v_call: TRBV27
j_call: TRBJ2-1
cdr3_nt: TGTGCCAGCAGTTTATCCAGGGCGCATGAGCAGTTCTTC
cdr3_aa: CASSLSRAHEQFF

clone_size: once
d_call: NA
v_call: TRBV28
j_call: TRBJ1-5
cdr3_nt: TGTGCCAGCAGTTTATCTGGGATTCAGCCCCAGCATTTT
cdr3_aa: CASSLSGIQPQHF

clone_size: many
d_call: NA
v_call: TRBV9
j_call: TRBJ1-5
cdr3_nt: TGTGCCAGCAGCGACCTCTCGGGGGGGACAACGCCCCAGCATTTT
cdr3_aa: CASSDLSGGTTPQHF

clone_size: NA
d_call: TRBD2
v_call: TRBV9
j_call: TRBJ2-7
cdr3_nt: TGTGCCAGCAGCGCGACGGGACTAGTGTACGAGCAGTACTTC
cdr3_aa: CASSATGLVYEQYF

clone_size: NA
d_call: TRBD2
v_call: TRBV7-2
j_call: TRBJ2-5
cdr3_nt: TGTGCCAGCAGCTTGTACGGGAGGCCAGAGACCCAGTACTTC
cdr3_aa: CASSLYGRPETQYF

clone_size: NA
d_call: TRBD2
v_call: TRBV9
j_call: TRBJ2-5
cdr3_nt: TGTGCCAGCAGCCTTTCCGAAGGGGGGACTAGCTTTCGCCAGACCCAGTACTTC
cdr3_aa: CASSLSEGGTSFRQTQYF

clone_size: NA
d_call: NA
v_call: TRBV6-6
j_call: TRBJ1-1
cdr3_nt: TGTGCCACCACTGGGACAATGAACACTGAAGCTTTCTTT
cdr3_aa: CATTGTMNTEAFF

clone_size: NA
d_call: NA
v_call: TRBV10-1
j_call: TRBJ2-2
cdr3_nt: TGCGCCAGCAGAATGGAGCCGAACACCGGGGAGCTGTTTTTT
cdr3_aa: CASRMEPNTGELFF

clone_size: NA
d_call: NA
v_call: TRBV5-1
j_call: TRBJ2-3
cdr3_nt: TGCGCCAGCAGCCCGGAGGGTAGCGGAGATACGCAGTATTTT
cdr3_aa: CASSPEGSGDTQYF

clone_size: few
d_call: NA
v_call: TRBV5-1
j_call: TRBJ2-1
cdr3_nt: TGCGCCAGCAGTCGAGACACCTACAATGAGCAGTTCTTC
cdr3_aa: CASSRDTYNEQFF

clone_size: NA
d_call: NA
v_call: TRBV25-1
j_call: TRBJ2-5
cdr3_nt: TGTGCCAGCAGGGGGCTGACGGAGACCCAGTACTTC
cdr3_aa: CASRGLTETQYF